This TCR beta chain emerged from a study of blood T cells in healthy people across ages. General study results and limits: Unsorted PBMC material precluded a definitive naive versus antigen-experienced comparison. Getting older went along with TCR beta diversity per million T cells dropping roughly linearly.

A second PCR, run for roughly 7 to 12 cycles, used a sample-barcoded 5' primer plus a J-beta primer mix. MiXCR, applied by TCRdb to the 5' RACE reads, yields one record per CDR3 protein. This sample yields roughly 1.9 million distinct CDR3 sequences, of which 39% are seen a single time; 23% belongs to the top ten. Extracted total RNA amounted to at least 5.5 micrograms for each sample. Germline assignment: CDR1 SGHAT and CDR2 FQNNGV. The CDR3 consists of 15 residues. Losses at the gene ends were 6 bases for V and 3 bases for J; bases not matched to a gene: 8. Note on this clonotype: Its matching antigen is unknown.

The chain uses TRBV11-2 and TRBJ1-1; TRBD1 matches 9 bases. The sample comprised blood. The TCR comes from a human donor in good health. CDR3 loop: CASSTPRQGDTEAFF. As DNA, the CDR3 is TGTGCCAGCAGTACTCCGCGACAGGGGGACACTGAAGCTTTCTTT.